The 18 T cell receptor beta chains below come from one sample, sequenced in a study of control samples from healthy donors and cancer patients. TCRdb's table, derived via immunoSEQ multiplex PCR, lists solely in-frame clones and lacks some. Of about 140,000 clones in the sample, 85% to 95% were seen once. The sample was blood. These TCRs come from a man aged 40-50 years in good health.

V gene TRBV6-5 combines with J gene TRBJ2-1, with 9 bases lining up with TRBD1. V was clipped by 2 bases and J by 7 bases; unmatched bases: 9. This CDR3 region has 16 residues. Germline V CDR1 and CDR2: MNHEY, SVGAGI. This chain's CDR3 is CASSYTQGAILNEQFF. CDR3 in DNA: TGTGCCAGCAGTTACACACAGGGGGCTATCCTGAATGAGCAGTTCTTC.

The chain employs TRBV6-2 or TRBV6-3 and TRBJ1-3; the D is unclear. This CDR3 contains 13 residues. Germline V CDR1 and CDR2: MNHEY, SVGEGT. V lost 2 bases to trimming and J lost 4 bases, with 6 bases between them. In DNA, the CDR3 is TGTGCCAGCAGTTACGTGGGAGGAAACACCATATATTTT. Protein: CASSYVGGNTIYF.

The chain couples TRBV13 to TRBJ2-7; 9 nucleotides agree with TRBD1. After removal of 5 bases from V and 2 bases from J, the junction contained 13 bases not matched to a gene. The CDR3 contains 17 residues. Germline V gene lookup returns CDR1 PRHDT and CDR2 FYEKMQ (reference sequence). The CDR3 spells CASSHSIPGQGPYEQYF. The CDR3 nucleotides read TGTGCCAGCAGCCACTCTATCCCGGGACAGGGCCCCTACGAGCAGTACTTC.

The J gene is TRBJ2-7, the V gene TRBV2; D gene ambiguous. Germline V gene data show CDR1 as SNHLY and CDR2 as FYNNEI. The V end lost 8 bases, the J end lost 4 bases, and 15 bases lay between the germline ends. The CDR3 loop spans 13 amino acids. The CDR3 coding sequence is TGTGCCAGCCGGCCTTCCGTTAGATACGAGCAGTACTTC. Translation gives CASRPSVRYEQYF.

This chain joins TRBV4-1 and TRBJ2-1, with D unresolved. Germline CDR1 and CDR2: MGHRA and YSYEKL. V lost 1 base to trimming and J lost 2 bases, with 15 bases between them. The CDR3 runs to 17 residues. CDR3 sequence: CASSQVVPRWAYNEQFF. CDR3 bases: TGCGCCAGCAGCCAAGTTGTACCACGATGGGCCTACAATGAGCAGTTCTTC.

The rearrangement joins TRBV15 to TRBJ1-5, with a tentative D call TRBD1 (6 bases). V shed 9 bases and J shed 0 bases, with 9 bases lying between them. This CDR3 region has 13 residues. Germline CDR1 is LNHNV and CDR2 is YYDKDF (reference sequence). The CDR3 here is CATQGHSNQPQHF. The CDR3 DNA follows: TGTGCCACGCAGGGGCATAGCAATCAGCCCCAGCATTTT.

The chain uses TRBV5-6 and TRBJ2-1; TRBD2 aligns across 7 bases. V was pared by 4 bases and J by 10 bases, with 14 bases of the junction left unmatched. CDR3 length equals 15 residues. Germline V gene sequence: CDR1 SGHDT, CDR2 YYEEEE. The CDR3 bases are TGTGCCAGCAGCCCCAGACTAGCCTTCTTTGGCGAGCAGTTCTTC. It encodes CASSPRLAFFGEQFF.

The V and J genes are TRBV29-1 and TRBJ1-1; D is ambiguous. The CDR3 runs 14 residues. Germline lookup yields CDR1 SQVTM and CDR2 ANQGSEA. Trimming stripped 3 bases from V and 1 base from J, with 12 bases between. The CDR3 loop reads CSVEVDPANTEAFF. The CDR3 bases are TGCAGCGTTGAGGTAGACCCGGCGAACACTGAAGCTTTCTTT.

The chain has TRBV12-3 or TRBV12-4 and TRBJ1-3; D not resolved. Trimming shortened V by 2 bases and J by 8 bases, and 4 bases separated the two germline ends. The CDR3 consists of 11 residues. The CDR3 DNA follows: TGTGCCAGCAGTTTAAGGGACACCATATATTTT. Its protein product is CASSLRDTIYF.

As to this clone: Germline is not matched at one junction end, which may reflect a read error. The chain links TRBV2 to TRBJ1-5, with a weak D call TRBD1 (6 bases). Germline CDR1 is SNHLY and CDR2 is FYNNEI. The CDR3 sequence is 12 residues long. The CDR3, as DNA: TGTGCGAGCAACAGGGCTAATCAGCCCCAGCATTTT. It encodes CASNRANQPQHF.

In nucleotides, the CDR3 is TGTGCCAGCAGCGCCACTGACAGGGTACCCTATGGCTACACCTTC. It yields the protein CASSATDRVPYGYTF. The gene calls are TRBV9 and TRBJ1-2; 7 bases map to TRBD1. The CDR3 length is 15 residues. J gave up 4 bases and V 3 bases, and 9 bases lay outside the gene matches. CDR1 is SGDLS and CDR2 is YYNGEE in the germline V gene.

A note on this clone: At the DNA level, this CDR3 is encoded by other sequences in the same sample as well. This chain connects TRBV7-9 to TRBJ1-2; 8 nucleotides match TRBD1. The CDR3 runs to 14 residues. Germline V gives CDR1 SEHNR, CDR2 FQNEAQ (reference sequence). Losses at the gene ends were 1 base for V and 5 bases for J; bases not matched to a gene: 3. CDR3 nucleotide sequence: TGTGCCAGCAGCTTAGGGACAGGGAATTATGGCTACACCTTC. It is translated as CASSLGTGNYGYTF.

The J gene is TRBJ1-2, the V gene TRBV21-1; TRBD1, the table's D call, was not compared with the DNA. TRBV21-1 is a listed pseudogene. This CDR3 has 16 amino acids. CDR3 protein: CASSFDRERANYGYTF. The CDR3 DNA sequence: TGTGCCAGCAGTTTTGACAGGGAGAGAGCTAACTATGGCTACACCTTC.

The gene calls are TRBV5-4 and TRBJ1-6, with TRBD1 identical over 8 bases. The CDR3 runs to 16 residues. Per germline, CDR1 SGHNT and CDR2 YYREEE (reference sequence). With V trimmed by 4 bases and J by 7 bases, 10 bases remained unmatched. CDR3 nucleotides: TGTGCCAGCAGCCTTGGACAGGGTACGGGAAATTCACCCCTCCACTTT. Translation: CASSLGQGTGNSPLHF. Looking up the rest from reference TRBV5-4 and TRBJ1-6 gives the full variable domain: ETGVTQSPTHLIKTRGQQVTLRCSSQSGHNTVSWYQQALGQGPQFIFQYYREEENGRGNFPPRFSGLQFPNYSSELNVNALELDDSALYLCASSLGQGTGNSPLHFGNGTRLTVT.

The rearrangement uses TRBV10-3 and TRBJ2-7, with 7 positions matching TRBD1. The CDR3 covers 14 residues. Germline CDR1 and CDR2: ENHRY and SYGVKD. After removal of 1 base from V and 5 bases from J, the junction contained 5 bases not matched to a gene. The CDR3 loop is CAISELTGLNEQYF. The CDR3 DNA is TGTGCCATCAGTGAGTTGACAGGGCTGAACGAGCAGTACTTC.

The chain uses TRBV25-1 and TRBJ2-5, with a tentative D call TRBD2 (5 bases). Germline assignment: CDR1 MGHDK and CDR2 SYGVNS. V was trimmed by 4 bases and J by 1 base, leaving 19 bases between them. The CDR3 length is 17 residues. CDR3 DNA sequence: TGTGCCAGCAGTGCTGGTACCCTACTAGGTGCCCAAGAGACCCAGTACTTC. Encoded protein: CASSAGTLLGAQETQYF. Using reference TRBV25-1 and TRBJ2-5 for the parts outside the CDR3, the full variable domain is EADIYQTPRYLVIGTGKKITLECSQTMGHDKMYWYQQDPGMELHLIHYSYGVNSTEKGDLSSESTVSRIRTEHFPLTLESARPSHTSQYLCASSAGTLLGAQETQYFGPGTRLLVL.

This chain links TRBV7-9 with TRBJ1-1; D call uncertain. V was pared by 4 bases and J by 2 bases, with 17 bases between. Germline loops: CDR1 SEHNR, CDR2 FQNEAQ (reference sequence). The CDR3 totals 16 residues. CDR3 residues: CASSSSRRAENTEAFF. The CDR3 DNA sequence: TGTGCCAGCAGCTCCTCACGCCGGGCAGAAAACACTGAAGCTTTCTTT. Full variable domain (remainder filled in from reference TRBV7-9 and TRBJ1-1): DTGVSQNPRHKITKRGQNVTFRCDPISEHNRLYWYRQTLGQGPEFLTYFQNEAQLEKSRLLSDRFSAERPKGSFSTLEIQRTEQGDSAMYLCASSSSRRAENTEAFFGQGTRLTVV.

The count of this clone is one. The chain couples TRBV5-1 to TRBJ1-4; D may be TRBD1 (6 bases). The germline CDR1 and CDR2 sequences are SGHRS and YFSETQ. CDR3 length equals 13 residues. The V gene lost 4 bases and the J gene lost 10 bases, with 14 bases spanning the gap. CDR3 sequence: CASSLPRGGKLFF. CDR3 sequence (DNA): TGCGCCAGCAGCCTTCCCAGGGGAGGAAAACTGTTTTTT.